A single sample gave rise to the 25 T cell receptor beta chains below, sequenced in a study of T cell responses to AZD1222 COVID-19 vaccine. The method was immunoSEQ multiplex PCR; TCRdb's version includes in-frame clones alone and lacks a portion of them. Of 57,000 or so clones in the sample, approximately 80% were seen once. Sequenced material: peripheral blood, taken 28 days after the second AZD1222 dose. These receptors were obtained from an adult who received the AZD1222 COVID-19 vaccine.

A single count supports this clone. The gene calls are TRBV6-5 and TRBJ1-6; the D gene is possibly TRBD1 (6 bases). The CDR3 runs to 15 residues. The V end was cut by 5 bases, the J end by 12 bases, with 20 bases between. The germline CDR1 and CDR2 sequences are MNHEY and SVGAGI. CDR3 sequence (DNA): TGTGCCAGCAGTACAGGACAAACTAGGGGGGGACCCCTCCACTTT. Translated, it gives CASSTGQTRGGPLHF.

This chain links TRBV29-1 with TRBJ2-5; the D gene is possibly TRBD2 (6 bases). This CDR3 region has 13 residues. V gave up 4 bases and J gave up 4 bases, with 13 bases separating them. Germline-derived CDR1 and CDR2 are SQVTM and ANQGSEA. The CDR3 coding sequence is TGCAGCGTTGTACGGGGGAGGAGAGAGACCCAGTACTTC. Translating it yields CSVVRGRRETQYF.

The J gene is TRBJ1-6, the V gene TRBV6-1, with unresolved D. V shed 1 base and J shed 8 bases, with 12 bases lying between them. The germline gives CDR1 MNHNS, CDR2 SASEGT. The CDR3 has 15 amino acids. Here the CDR3 reads CASSEGRQDHSPLHF. The DNA of the CDR3 is TGTGCCAGCAGTGAAGGACGGCAGGACCATTCACCCCTCCACTTT.

The chain uses TRBV28 and TRBJ1-4; TRBD1 is a possible D gene (5 bases). Germline-derived CDR1 and CDR2 are MDHEN and SYDVKM. There are 14 residues in the CDR3. V lost 2 bases and J lost 8, with 12 bases in between. This CDR3 is CASSLDVGGEKLFF. The CDR3 DNA reads TGTGCCAGCAGTTTAGACGTTGGGGGGGAAAAACTGTTTTTT.

This chain joins TRBV6-2 or TRBV6-3 and TRBJ2-7, with 7 bases lining up with TRBD2. The germline V gene encodes CDR1 MNHEY and CDR2 SVGEGT. The CDR3 spans 16 residues. The V and J ends lost 4 bases and 3 bases, in that order; junction bases with no gene match: 12. CDR3 region: CASSSFGGEGLYEQYF. The CDR3 nucleotides read TGTGCCAGCAGTTCTTTTGGAGGGGAGGGGCTCTACGAGCAGTACTTC.

This clone came up once. The chain recombines TRBV27 with TRBJ1-2; 9 bases line up with TRBD1. CDR1 is MNHEY, CDR2 SMNVEV, per germline (reference sequence). The CDR3 contains 14 residues. The trim removed 0 bases at V and 7 bases at J, leaving 3 bases unmatched. The CDR3 protein is CASSLSGTGFGYTF. The CDR3 nucleotides read TGTGCCAGCAGTTTATCCGGGACAGGGTTTGGCTACACCTTC.

The V and J genes are TRBV3-1 (or the pseudogene TRBV3-2) and TRBJ2-3; perhaps TRBD1 as D (6 bases). The V end was cut by 1 base, the J end by 5 bases, with 19 bases between. Per germline, CDR1 LGHDT and CDR2 YNNKEL (reference sequence). The length of the CDR3 is 17 residues. Here the CDR3 DNA reads TGTGCCAGCAGCCAAGCCCCCGCTTGGCAGGGGAAAGATACGCAGTATTTT. It codes for CASSQAPAWQGKDTQYF.

J is TRBJ1-5 and V is TRBV4-3; TRBD1 might be the D (6 bases). V shed 0 bases and J shed 6 bases, with 15 bases lying between them. Germline assignment: CDR1 LGHNA and CDR2 YSLEER. This CDR3 region has 16 residues. In DNA, the CDR3 is TGCGCCAGCAGCCAAGATTTCACAGGGTTATCTCAGCCCCAGCATTTT. As protein: CASSQDFTGLSQPQHF.

The chain couples TRBV3-1 (or the pseudogene TRBV3-2) to TRBJ1-6; D remains ambiguous. V dropped 0 bases and J dropped 7 bases, with 13 bases sitting between them. The CDR3 contains 16 residues. From germline, CDR1 is LGHDT and CDR2 YNNKEL (reference sequence). As DNA, the CDR3 is TGTGCCAGCAGCCAAGAAGAGGGAGTGGGGAATTCACCCCTCCACTTT. The encoded protein is CASSQEEGVGNSPLHF.

The chain combines TRBV27 with TRBJ1-5; weak D call: TRBD1 (6 bases). Trimming took 4 bases from V and 6 from J, leaving 13 bases between them. The germline V gene has CDR1 MNHEY and CDR2 SMNVEV (reference sequence). The CDR3 covers 14 residues. CDR3 bases: TGTGCCAGCAGTTCAACAGGGCTGGCTCAGCCCCAGCATTTT. This translates into CASSSTGLAQPQHF.

The chain employs TRBV4-1 and TRBJ1-5; possible D gene TRBD1, 5 bases. Germline-derived CDR1 and CDR2 are MGHRA and YSYEKL. V shed 0 bases and J shed 9 bases, with 15 bases lying between them. CDR3 size: 15 residues. Here the CDR3 DNA reads TGCGCCAGCAGCCAAGAGAGGACGGGGGATCGGCCCCAGCATTTT. It specifies CASSQERTGDRPQHF.

The chain joins TRBV7-6 to TRBJ2-7, with 9 bases aligning to TRBD1. Per germline, CDR1 SGHVS and CDR2 FNYEAQ. The CDR3 length is 15 residues. Unmatched junction bases numbered 5, after V lost 5 bases and J lost 0 bases. The CDR3 reads CASSKGQGPSYEQYF. As DNA, the CDR3 is TGTGCCAGCAGCAAGGGACAGGGCCCCTCCTACGAGCAGTACTTC.

J is TRBJ1-6 and V is TRBV28, with a tentative D call TRBD1 (6 bases). Germline V gene data show CDR1 as MDHEN and CDR2 as SYDVKM. This CDR3 is 16 amino acids long. The germline V and J ends were trimmed by 4 bases and 10 bases, with 20 bases remaining between them. CDR3 region: CASSSPYREEGSPLHF. In DNA, the CDR3 is TGTGCCAGCAGTTCCCCCTACAGGGAAGAGGGATCACCCCTCCACTTT.

The V call is TRBV4-3, the J call TRBJ2-7, with D unresolved. The CDR3 runs 14 residues. Germline-derived CDR1 and CDR2 are LGHNA and YSLEER. V lost 2 bases, J lost 3 bases, and 11 bases lay in between. CDR3 DNA: TGCGCCAGCAGCCAAAGCACGGCTGGCTACGAGCAGTACTTC. Its protein product is CASSQSTAGYEQYF.

This clone was observed a single time. The CDR3 DNA reads as TGTGCCAGCAGCCCATTAGGGGATACTCAGCCCCAGCATTTT. It codes for CASSPLGDTQPQHF. The V gene is TRBV7-2, the J gene TRBJ1-5; a weak D match, TRBD1 (5 bases). The V gene's germline CDR1 is SGHTA and CDR2 FQGNSA. The CDR3 sequence is 14 residues long. V lost 5 bases to trimming and J lost 6 bases, with 14 bases between them.

This clone was seen a single time. The chain links TRBV29-1 to TRBJ2-3; TRBD2 matches at 7 bases. The length of the CDR3 is 15 residues. The germline V gene encodes CDR1 SQVTM and CDR2 ANQGSEA. V shed 5 bases, J shed 2 bases, and the junction held 10 bases outside the gene matches. CDR3 nucleotide sequence: TGCAGCGTTCTTAAGCGGGGTGGGTACACAGATACGCAGTATTTT. Translation: CSVLKRGGYTDTQYF.

This chain joins TRBV11-3 and TRBJ1-3; perhaps TRBD1 as D (5 bases). V was shortened by 5 bases and J by 0 bases, with 11 bases between the two germline ends. In germline, CDR1 is SGHNT, CDR2 YENEEA. This CDR3 spans 15 amino acids. CDR3 nucleotide sequence: TGTGCCAGCAGCCTTGGGGCCTTCTCTGGAAACACCATATATTTT. Protein: CASSLGAFSGNTIYF.

This clone was observed a few times. J is TRBJ1-1 and V is TRBV29-1, with D uncertain. The germline gives CDR1 SQVTM, CDR2 ANQGSEA. The CDR3 has 11 amino acids. Trimming shortened V by 3 bases and J by 3 bases, and 5 bases separated the two germline ends. CDR3 in amino acids: CSVDRYTEAFF. The CDR3 DNA reads TGCAGCGTTGATCGGTACACTGAAGCTTTCTTT. Looking up the rest from reference TRBV29-1 and TRBJ1-1 gives the full variable domain: SAVISQKPSRDICQRGTSLTIQCQVDSQVTMMFWYRQQPGQSLTLIATANQGSEATYESGFVIDKFPISRPNLTFSTLTVSNMSPEDSSIYLCSVDRYTEAFFGQGTRLTVV.

The CDR3 here is CASSEGGTGHSPLHF. In DNA form, the CDR3 reads TGTGCCAGCAGCGAGGGCGGGACAGGGCATTCACCCCTCCACTTT. The chain has TRBV7-9 and TRBJ1-6, with TRBD1 matching over 9 bases. Per the germline V gene, CDR1 is SEHNR and CDR2 is FQNEAQ (reference sequence). Trimming removed 5 bases from V and 8 bases from J; junction bases left unmatched: 7. CDR3 length equals 15 residues.

The chain is built from TRBV5-5 and TRBJ1-1; D remains ambiguous. This CDR3 contains 15 residues. The germline V gene encodes CDR1 SGHKS and CDR2 YYEKEE (reference sequence). V was shortened by 0 bases and J by 11 bases, with 20 bases between the two germline ends. The CDR3 protein is CASSLEAPSTAGAFF. The CDR3 DNA follows: TGTGCCAGCAGCTTGGAGGCGCCGTCCACCGCGGGGGCTTTCTTT. Full variable domain (rest looked up from reference TRBV5-5 and TRBJ1-1): DAGVTQSPTHLIKTRGQQVTLRCSPISGHKSVSWYQQVLGQGPQFIFQYYEKEERGRGNFPDRFSARQFPNYSSELNVNALLLGDSALYLCASSLEAPSTAGAFFGQGTRLTVV.

This clone was counted once. J is TRBJ1-2 and V is TRBV12-5; D perhaps matches TRBD1 (5 bases). The CDR3 is 15 residues long. Germline CDR1 is LGHNT and CDR2 is FRNRAP. Between the trimmed V and J ends, which lost 6 bases and 8 bases, there was a span of 22 bases. This chain's CDR3 is CASGGPGTPRGGYTF. The CDR3 DNA reads TGTGCTAGTGGCGGCCCCGGGACGCCGAGGGGAGGCTACACCTTC.

V gene TRBV28 combines with J gene TRBJ1-6, with D tentatively TRBD1 (5 bases). CDR1 and CDR2 from the germline V gene are MDHEN and SYDVKM. Between the trimmed V and J ends, which lost 4 bases and 1 base, there was a span of 11 bases. There are 16 residues in the CDR3. The CDR3 nucleotides read TGTGCCAGCAGTTCAGGGCTGGAATCCTATAATTCACCCCTCCACTTT. It translates to CASSSGLESYNSPLHF.

The chain uses TRBV2 and TRBJ2-2; 7 bases align to TRBD2. Germline-derived CDR1 and CDR2 are SNHLY and FYNNEI. Losses at the gene ends were 8 bases for V and 4 bases for J; bases not matched to a gene: 7. There are 14 residues in the CDR3. The CDR3 loop reads CASESGAGTGELFF. CDR3 in DNA: TGTGCCAGCGAAAGCGGGGCGGGCACCGGGGAGCTGTTTTTT.

This clone was found once. This chain joins TRBV7-2 and TRBJ1-2, with D tentatively TRBD1 (6 bases). Looked up from germline, CDR1 is SGHTA and CDR2 is FQGNSA. V was shortened by 4 bases and J by 4 bases, with 13 bases between the two germline ends. The CDR3 extends over 14 amino acids. This chain's CDR3 is CASSSRTAFYGYTF. In DNA form, the CDR3 reads TGTGCCAGCAGCTCCCGGACAGCTTTCTATGGCTACACCTTC. Using reference TRBV7-2 and TRBJ1-2 for the parts outside the CDR3, the full variable domain is GAGVSQSPSNKVTEKGKDVELRCDPISGHTALYWYRQSLGQGLEFLIYFQGNSAPDKSGLPSDRFSAERTGGSVSTLTIQRTQQEDSAVYLCASSSRTAFYGYTFGSGTRLTVV.

V is TRBV28 and J is TRBJ1-4; a possible D gene is TRBD1 (5 bases). The CDR3 is made up of 16 amino acids. Germline values: CDR1 MDHEN, CDR2 SYDVKM. Deletions cut 2 bases from V and 0 bases from J, with 10 bases between. The CDR3 loop is CASSLGQGATNEKLFF. The CDR3 DNA is TGTGCCAGCAGTTTAGGTCAGGGCGCAACTAATGAAAAACTGTTTTTT.